One sample yielded the 13 T cell receptor beta chains listed below, sequenced in a study of T cell repertoires in cytomegalovirus infection. TCRdb fed the reads into MiXCR, producing one record per CDR3 protein. The repertoire has 200,000 to 300,000 distinct CDR3 sequences, over 8% of them found once; the top ten carry over 13%. What was sequenced was PBMCs. The receptors originated from a human donor in good health (CMV status not recorded). Some clones in this sample may be carry-over from other donors' samples.

This clonotype came up a few times. At one end the junction does not follow the germline gene, possibly because of a read error. The CDR3 DNA follows: TGTGCCAGCAGCGTGGGGGGGGCTGTGGCGTATTTT. Residues: CASSVGGAVAYF. The chain joins TRBV12-3 or TRBV12-4 to TRBJ1-5, with D perhaps TRBD1 (6 bases). The CDR3 is 12 residues long.

At least ten counts were recorded for this clonotype. This chain joins TRBV7-2 and TRBJ2-6; D is unresolved. This CDR3 contains 16 residues. Trimming removed 5 bases from V and 4 bases from J, with 15 bases in between. Germline CDR1 and CDR2: SGHTA and FQGNSA. The CDR3 DNA follows: TGTGCCAGCAGCCAAAATAGACTGGGCGGGGCCAACGTCCTGACTTTC. Translating it yields CASSQNRLGGANVLTF.

The rearrangement joins TRBV7-6 to TRBJ2-5, with 7 bases aligning to TRBD1. Germline V gene data show CDR1 as SGHVS and CDR2 as FNYEAQ. The J segment lost 1 base and the V segment lost 1 base, leaving 6 bases of the junction unmatched. The CDR3 sequence is 16 residues long. CDR3 loop: CASSLEGQLSQETQYF. The CDR3 region has the DNA TGTGCCAGCAGCTTAGAGGGACAGCTCTCCCAAGAGACCCAGTACTTC.

This clonotype occurred a few times. The chain is built from TRBV28 and TRBJ1-5, with TRBD1 matching 8 bases. Trimming removed 6 bases from V and 5 bases from J; junction bases left unmatched: 0. This CDR3 has 12 residues. CDR1 and CDR2 from the germline V gene are MDHEN and SYDVKM. CDR3 amino acids: CASRTGDQPQHF. The CDR3 DNA follows: TGTGCCAGCAGGACAGGGGATCAGCCCCAGCATTTT.

This clonotype was seen at least ten times. The rearrangement links TRBV7-8 to TRBJ2-2; D call uncertain. The germline V gene has CDR1 SGHVS and CDR2 FQNEAQ. The CDR3 sequence is 13 residues long. Trimming removed 11 bases from V and 4 bases from J, with 14 bases in between. CDR3 DNA sequence: TGTGCCGCCCTAAGAGATCCCACCGGGGAGCTGTTTTTT. Residues: CAALRDPTGELFF. Full variable domain (rest looked up from reference TRBV7-8 and TRBJ2-2): GAGVSQSPRYKVAKRGQDVALRCDPISGHVSLFWYQQALGQGPEFLTYFQNEAQLDKSGLPSDRFFAERPEGSVSTLKIQRTQQEDSAVYLCAALRDPTGELFFGEGSRLTVL.

This clonotype occurred many times. The chain has TRBV7-2 and TRBJ1-5; D not certain. Germline V gives CDR1 SGHTA, CDR2 FQGNSA. The CDR3 runs 12 residues. The V end was cut by 4 bases, the J end by 9 bases, with 10 bases between. The CDR3 coding sequence is TGTGCCAGCAGCTCCCTGGCCGGGCCCCAGCATTTT. Protein product: CASSSLAGPQHF.

This rearrangement joins TRBV14 to TRBJ2-1; D is unclear. Germline assignment: CDR1 SGHDN and CDR2 FVKESK. The CDR3 has 13 residues. V was trimmed by 2 bases and J by 10 bases, leaving 12 bases between them. This CDR3 reads CASSQIPRGEQFF. The CDR3 DNA sequence: TGTGCCAGCAGCCAAATACCTCGCGGCGAGCAGTTCTTC.

This clonotype was detected many times. The gene calls are TRBV28 and TRBJ2-3; maybe TRBD2 (6 bases). V gave up 5 bases and J gave up 9 bases, with 21 bases separating them. CDR1 MDHEN and CDR2 SYDVKM come from the germline V gene. This CDR3 is 15 amino acids long. The CDR3 DNA is TGTGCCAGCAGTCGGTCGGGACTCCAGGCAAGAACGCAGTATTTT. This encodes CASSRSGLQARTQYF.

This clonotype appeared many times. This chain joins TRBV6-6 and TRBJ1-5, with D possibly matching TRBD1 (5 bases). The V end was cut by 4 bases, the J end by 7 bases, with 14 bases between. This CDR3 has 14 residues. Germline-derived CDR1 and CDR2 are MNHNY and SVGAGI (reference sequence). For the CDR3, the DNA is TGTGCCAGCAGTTCGCCGCAGGGTCAGCAGCCCCAGCATTTT. It encodes CASSSPQGQQPQHF.

This clonotype was found a few times. The chain has TRBV19 and TRBJ1-1; 9 bases fit TRBD1. In germline, CDR1 is LNHDA, CDR2 SQIVND (reference sequence). With 5 bases clipped from V and 5 bases from J, the junction kept 15 bases outside the gene matches. This CDR3 contains 17 residues. CDR3 region: CASSQGGTGLRLTEAFF. The CDR3 DNA reads TGTGCCAGTAGTCAAGGCGGGACAGGGCTTAGATTGACTGAAGCTTTCTTT.

This clonotype was observed many times. V is TRBV7-2 and J is TRBJ1-5; 8 bases line up with TRBD1. The CDR3 has 15 residues. V dropped 1 base and J dropped 7; count of bases not matched to a gene: 6. CDR1 SGHTA and CDR2 FQGNSA come from the germline V gene. CDR3 in amino acids: CASSLGPQGAQPQHF. CDR3 DNA: TGTGCCAGCAGCTTAGGACCCCAGGGGGCCCAGCCCCAGCATTTT.

This chain connects TRBV6-6 to TRBJ1-1, with TRBD1 as a possible D gene (5 bases). Germline V CDR1 and CDR2: MNHNY, SVGAGI (reference sequence). There are 15 residues in the CDR3. The V end lost 4 bases, the J end lost 1 base, and 13 bases lay between the germline ends. This CDR3 reads CASSFGPQGNTEAFF. The CDR3 DNA reads TGTGCCAGCAGTTTCGGCCCCCAGGGGAACACTGAAGCTTTCTTT.

The chain uses TRBV12-3 or TRBV12-4 and TRBJ1-1, with a possible D match to TRBD1 (6 bases). CDR3 length: 14 residues. V gave up 5 bases and J gave up 0 bases, with 10 bases separating them. In DNA form, the CDR3 reads TGTGCCAGCAGTCCCGAGGGGGTGAACACTGAAGCTTTCTTT. This sequence encodes CASSPEGVNTEAFF.